A selection of T cell receptor beta chains follows, all from one sample in a study of blood T cell repertoires in COVID-19. The data were produced by immunoSEQ multiplex PCR, yet TCRdb's version contains in-frame clones alone and is incomplete. Among under 8,500 clones listed, less than 85% were seen once. What was sequenced was peripheral blood. These receptors all stem from a human donor with active COVID-19. The donor label of this sample is uncertain. Both conserved end residues are part of each CDR3. The D gene is left open where the match is weak. Only part of the rows carry a size: once, few, many, or a class if the clone is expanded.

>NA|TRBJ2-1|TRBD2|TRBV18
CASSTLSGSSNNEQFF
TGTGCCAGCTCAACCTTAAGCGGGAGCTCCAACAATGAGCAGTTCTTC
>NA|TRBJ2-7|TRBD1|TRBV30
CASSRDSTYEQYF
TGTGCCTCAAGCCGGGACAGCACCTACGAGCAGTACTTC
>NA|TRBJ2-7|TRBD2|TRBV5-1
CASSLPETSGSMYEQYF
TGCGCCAGCAGCTTACCCGAGACTAGCGGGAGTATGTACGAGCAGTACTTC
>NA|TRBJ1-1|NA|TRBV2
CASREHFNTEAFF
TGTGCCAGCAGGGAACACTTTAACACTGAAGCTTTCTTT
>NA|TRBJ2-2|NA|TRBV1
CTSRGQGSGGELFF
TGCACCAGCAGGGGACAGGGCTCCGGCGGGGAGCTGTTTTTT
>NA|TRBJ2-1|NA|TRBV27
CASSLPGGLNENEQFF
TGTGCCAGCAGTTTACCCGGGGGGCTGAATGAGAATGAGCAGTTCTTC
>NA|TRBJ2-1|TRBD2|TRBV4-2
CASSRGGRRYDEQFF
TGTGCCAGCAGCCGCGGGGGGCGGAGGTACGATGAGCAGTTCTTC
>NA|TRBJ1-2|TRBD1|TRBV30
CAGRDRAYGYTF
TGTGCCGGTCGGGACAGGGCCTATGGCTACACCTTC
>NA|TRBJ2-3|TRBD2|TRBV9
CASSRGGRAGDTQYF
TGTGCCAGCAGCCGAGGCGGGAGGGCTGGAGATACGCAGTATTTT
>NA|TRBJ1-6|NA|TRBV7-2
CASSLNTSPLHF
TGTGCCAGCAGCTTAAACACTTCACCCCTCCACTTT
>NA|TRBJ1-4|TRBD1|TRBV7-9
CASSHPGTAFNEKLFF
TGTGCCAGCAGCCATCCCGGGACAGCGTTTAATGAAAAACTGTTTTTT
>once|TRBJ1-5|TRBD1|TRBV7-8
CASSLAGTVGGQPQHF
TGTGCCAGCAGCTTAGCTGGGACAGTCGGAGGTCAGCCCCAGCATTTT
>NA|TRBJ2-3|NA|TRBV5-6
CASRSGGSTDTQYF
TGTGCCAGCAGAAGTGGGGGGAGCACAGATACGCAGTATTTT
>NA|TRBJ2-7|TRBD2|TRBV3-1/TRBV3-2
CASSHPSGSSYEQYF
TGTGCCAGCAGCCATCCCAGCGGGAGTTCCTACGAGCAGTACTTC
>NA|TRBJ2-5|NA|TRBV11-1
CASSPVKAGAQYF
TGTGCCAGCAGCCCCGTTAAGGCCGGGGCCCAGTACTTC
>NA|TRBJ1-1|NA|TRBV15
CATSGGKDGYTEAFF
TGTGCCACCAGCGGGGGGAAGGACGGCTACACTGAAGCTTTCTTT
>NA|TRBJ2-2|TRBD1|TRBV6-5
CASSLGQVTGELFF
TGTGCCAGCAGTTTGGGACAGGTCACCGGGGAGCTGTTTTTT
>NA|TRBJ2-1|TRBD2|TRBV28
CASSLLAGGNNEQFF
TGTGCCAGCAGCCTACTAGCGGGAGGGAACAATGAGCAGTTCTTC
>NA|TRBJ2-7|NA|TRBV27
CASRPDRLWNEQYF
TGTGCCAGCAGGCCTGACAGGCTTTGGAACGAGCAGTACTTC
>NA|TRBJ1-4|NA|TRBV7-9
CASSLPGRKLFF
TGTGCCAGCAGCCTCCCTGGGAGAAAACTGTTTTTT
>NA|TRBJ2-3|NA|TRBV7-7
CASSLVGTDTQYF
TGTGCTAGCAGCTTAGTCGGCACAGATACGCAGTATTTT
>NA|TRBJ2-1|NA|TRBV10-3
CAISGVRDEQFF
TGTGCCATCAGTGGTGTGCGGGATGAGCAGTTCTTC
>NA|TRBJ2-3|NA|TRBV4-1
CASSQDGSPPTDTQYF
TGCGCCAGCAGCCAAGACGGTTCGCCGCCCACAGATACGCAGTATTTT
>NA|TRBJ2-2|TRBD2|TRBV9
CASSERASGATGELFF
TGTGCCAGCAGCGAGAGGGCTAGCGGGGCCACCGGGGAGCTGTTTTTT
>NA|TRBJ1-4|TRBD1|TRBV7-8
CASSLASGGHEKLFF
TGTGCCAGCAGCTTAGCCTCAGGGGGGCATGAAAAACTGTTTTTT
>NA|TRBJ2-1|NA|TRBV5-6
CASSLRGPDEQFF
TGTGCCAGCAGCTTAAGAGGGCCGGATGAGCAGTTCTTC
>NA|TRBJ2-1|NA|TRBV28
CASSVSVGSSTSWFGEQFF
TGTGCCAGCAGCGTATCCGTTGGAAGTAGCACTTCGTGGTTTGGTGAGCAGTTCTTC
>NA|TRBJ2-1|TRBD2|TRBV25-1
CASSGLAGDNEQFF
TGTGCCAGCAGTGGTCTAGCGGGGGACAATGAGCAGTTCTTC
>NA|TRBJ2-7|TRBD2|TRBV29-1
CSVELTSGISYEQYF
TGCAGCGTTGAGCTCACTAGCGGGATTTCCTACGAGCAGTACTTC
>NA|TRBJ2-7|NA|TRBV6-1
CASSDPGHLFEQYF
TGTGCCAGCAGTGATCCGGGACACCTTTTCGAGCAGTACTTC